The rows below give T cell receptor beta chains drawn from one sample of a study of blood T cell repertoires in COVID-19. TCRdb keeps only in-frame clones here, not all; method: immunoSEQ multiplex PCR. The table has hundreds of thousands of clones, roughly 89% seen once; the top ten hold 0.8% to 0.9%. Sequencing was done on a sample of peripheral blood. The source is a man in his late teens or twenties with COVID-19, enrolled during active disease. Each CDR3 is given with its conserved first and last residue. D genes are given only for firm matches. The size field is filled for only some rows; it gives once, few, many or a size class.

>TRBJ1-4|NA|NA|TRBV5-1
TGCGCCAGCAGCAGGGGCCCCCCAGAGACTAATGAAAAACTGTTTTTT
CASSRGPPETNEKLFF
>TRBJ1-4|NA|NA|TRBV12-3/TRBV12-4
TGTGCCAGCGGGGGGGGCTATGAAAAACTGTTTTTT
CASGGGYEKLFF
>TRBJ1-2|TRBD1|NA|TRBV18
TGTGCCAGCTCACCACCTCGGACAGGGGGAGACTATGGCTACACCTTC
CASSPPRTGGDYGYTF
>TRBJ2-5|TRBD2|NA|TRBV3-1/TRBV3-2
TGTGCCAGCAGCCGCGGGACTAGCGGGCTGGAGACCCAGTACTTC
CASSRGTSGLETQYF
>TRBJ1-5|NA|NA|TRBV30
TGTGCCTGGAGTTCAGGGTTCGGTCAGCCCCAGCATTTT
CAWSSGFGQPQHF
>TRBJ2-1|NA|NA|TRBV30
TGTGCCTGGAGTGTCCTGGCCGGAGGGAATGAGCAGTTCTTC
CAWSVLAGGNEQFF
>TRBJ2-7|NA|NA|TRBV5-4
TGTGCCAGCAGCTTCTTGCCAGGCTACGAGCAGTACTTC
CASSFLPGYEQYF
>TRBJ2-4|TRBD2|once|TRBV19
TGTGCCAGTAGTATAGGGGGGGGGTCCCAGCTAGCCAAAAACATTCAGTACTTC
CASSIGGGSQLAKNIQYF
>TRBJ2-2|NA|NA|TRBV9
TGTGCCAGCAGCGTAGCGCCTAGCGCCGCAACAGGTGGGACTGGGGAGCTGTTTTTT
CASSVAPSAATGGTGELFF
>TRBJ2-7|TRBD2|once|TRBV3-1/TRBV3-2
TGTGCCAGCGGTCTAGCGGACGAGCAGTACTTC
CASGLADEQYF
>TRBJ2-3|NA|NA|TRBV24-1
TGTGCCACCAGTGATTTTCCGTCGGTCGACACAGATACGCAGTATTTT
CATSDFPSVDTDTQYF
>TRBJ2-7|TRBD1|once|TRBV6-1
TGTGCCAGCAGGGAACAGGGGTGGGGTAACTCCTACGAGCAGTACTTC
CASREQGWGNSYEQYF
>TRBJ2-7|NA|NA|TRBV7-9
TGTGCCAGCAGCCCCGAGGGCGGTAGGGAGGCCTACGAGCAGTACTTC
CASSPEGGREAYEQYF
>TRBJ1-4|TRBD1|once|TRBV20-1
TGCAGTGCTAGTCCCACCGAAAGCCGTCGGGACAGGGGGTTTGAAAAACTGTTTTTT
CSASPTESRRDRGFEKLFF
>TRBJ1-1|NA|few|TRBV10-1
TGCGCCAGCAGAAATCACAGGTCCTTGAACACTGAAGCTTTCTTT
CASRNHRSLNTEAFF
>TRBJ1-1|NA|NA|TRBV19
TGTGCCACCAAAAGGGGGAACACTGAAGCTTTCTTT
CATKRGNTEAFF
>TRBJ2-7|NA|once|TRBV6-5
TGTGCCAGCAGCAGACAGGGAGGATCCTACGAGCAGTACTTC
CASSRQGGSYEQYF
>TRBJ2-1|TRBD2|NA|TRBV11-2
TGTGCCAGCAGCTTGACTAGCGGGGGGGAGGAGTCCTACAATGAGCAGTTCTTC
CASSLTSGGEESYNEQFF
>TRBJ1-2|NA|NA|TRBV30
TGTGCCTGGAGTGTAAGCTCGGGGGGCTACACCTTC
CAWSVSSGGYTF
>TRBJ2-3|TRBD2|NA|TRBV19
TGTGCCAGTAGTTCACCCACACTAGCGGCAGATACGCAGTATTTT
CASSSPTLAADTQYF
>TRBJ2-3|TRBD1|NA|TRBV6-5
TGTGCCAGCAGAATTGGACAGGTTAACACAGATACGCAGTATTTT
CASRIGQVNTDTQYF
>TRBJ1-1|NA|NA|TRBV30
TGTGCCTGGAGTGTACCAGGGCGGACTGAAGCTTTCTTT
CAWSVPGRTEAFF
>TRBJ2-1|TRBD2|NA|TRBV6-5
TGTGCCAGCAAACCGGGGGGATCTTCCTACAATGAGCAGTTCTTC
CASKPGGSSYNEQFF
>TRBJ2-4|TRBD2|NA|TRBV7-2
TGTGCCAGCAGCACAACCGGGACTAGGTCGCACATTCAGTACTTC
CASSTTGTRSHIQYF
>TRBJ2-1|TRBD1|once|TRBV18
TGTGCCAGCTCGCACCGGAGCGCACAGGGGACGCCGGAGCAGTTCTTC
CASSHRSAQGTPEQFF
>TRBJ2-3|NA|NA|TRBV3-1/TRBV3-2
TGTGCCAGCAGCCAAAGGGCGGGGACTAGCACAGATACGCAGTATTTT
CASSQRAGTSTDTQYF
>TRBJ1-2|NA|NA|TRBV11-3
TGTGCCAGCAGTCCATCCGGACAGCACTATGGCTACACCTTC
CASSPSGQHYGYTF
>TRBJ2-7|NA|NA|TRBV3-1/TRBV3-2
TGTGCCAGCAGCCAAGATGGTCCAGGGGACGAGCAGTACTTC
CASSQDGPGDEQYF
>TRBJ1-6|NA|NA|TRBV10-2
TGCGCCAGCAGCTCAACAGGGCTTAATTCACCCCTCCACTTT
CASSSTGLNSPLHF
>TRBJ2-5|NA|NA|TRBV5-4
TGTGCCAGCAGCTCTTCAGGGGTTTTTCAAGAGACCCAGTACTTC
CASSSSGVFQETQYF
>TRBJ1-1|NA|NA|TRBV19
TGTGCCAGTAGTATAGATCACGAGGCGCGAAACACTGAAGCTTTCTTT
CASSIDHEARNTEAFF
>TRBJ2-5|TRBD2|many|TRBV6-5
TGTGCCAGCAGTTTCACTAGCGGGGGTACGCAAGAGACCCAGTACTTC
CASSFTSGGTQETQYF